The following is a T cell receptor (beta chain) sequence with its context. Original methodology: Using reference gene primer amplification, nucleated cell counts were estimated. The table came from immunoSEQ multiplex PCR; TCRdb's copy has only in-frame clones and leaves some out. For V, J and clone size, that table is used; D and trimming come from the DNA. The data show under 95,000 clones, roughly 85% seen once. This specimen comes from a study of blood T cell repertoires in COVID-19. Overall study context: From the United States, Italy and Spain came samples of acute and convalescent COVID-19.

The CDR3 sequence is 15 residues long. Germline-derived CDR1 and CDR2 are SGHNT and YENEEA. The V segment lost 5 bases and the J segment 7 bases; nucleotides outside the gene matches: 9. The sequence came from a man aged 55 to 70 with acute or convalescent COVID-19. The source material was peripheral blood. The V and J genes are TRBV11-3 and TRBJ2-1; 9 nucleotides line up with TRBD1. DNA for the CDR3: TGTGCCAGCAGCCCGGGGACAGGGACTCGGAATGAGCAGTTCTTC. Translated: CASSPGTGTRNEQFF. The full variable domain, with the rest looked up from reference TRBV11-3 and TRBJ2-1, is EAGVVQSPRYKIIEKKQPVAFWCNPISGHNTLYWYLQNLGQGPELLIRYENEEAVDDSQLPKDRFSAERLKGVDSTLKIQPAELGDSAVYLCASSPGTGTRNEQFFGPGTRLTVL.